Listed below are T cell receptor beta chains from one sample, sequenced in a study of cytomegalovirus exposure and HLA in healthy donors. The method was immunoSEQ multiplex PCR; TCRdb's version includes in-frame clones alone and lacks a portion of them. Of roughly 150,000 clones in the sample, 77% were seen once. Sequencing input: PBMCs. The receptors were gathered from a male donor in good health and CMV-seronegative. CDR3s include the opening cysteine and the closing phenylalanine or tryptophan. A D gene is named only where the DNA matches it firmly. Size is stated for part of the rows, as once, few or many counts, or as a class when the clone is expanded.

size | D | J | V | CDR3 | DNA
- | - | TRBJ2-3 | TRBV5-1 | CASSWTPTNWDTQYF | TGCGCCAGCAGTTGGACTCCCACAAACTGGGATACGCAGTATTTT
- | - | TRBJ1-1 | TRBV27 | CASSSGSWAFF | TGTGCCAGCAGTTCGGGTTCTTGGGCTTTCTTT
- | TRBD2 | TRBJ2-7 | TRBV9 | CASSVDSGGPYEQYF | TGTGCCAGCAGCGTGGATAGCGGGGGCCCCTACGAGCAGTACTTC
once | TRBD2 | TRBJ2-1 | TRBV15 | CATSRPGTTNNEQFF | TGTGCCACCAGCAGACCCGGGACTACAAACAATGAGCAGTTCTTC
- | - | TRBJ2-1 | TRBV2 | CASSSETTSNEQFF | TGTGCCAGCAGTTCGGAGACTACCAGCAATGAGCAGTTCTTC
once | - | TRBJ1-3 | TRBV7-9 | CASATGSGNTIYF | TGTGCCAGTGCGACAGGCTCTGGAAACACCATATATTTT
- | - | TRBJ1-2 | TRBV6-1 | CANPTPGSDLYGYTF | TGTGCCAACCCCACCCCCGGGTCGGATCTTTATGGCTACACCTTC
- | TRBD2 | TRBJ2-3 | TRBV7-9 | CASSWVLAGMSDTQYF | TGTGCCAGCAGCTGGGTACTAGCGGGGATGTCAGATACGCAGTATTTT
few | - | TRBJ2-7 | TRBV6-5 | CASSYGLGGVEQYF | TGTGCCAGCAGTTACGGTTTAGGCGGAGTTGAGCAGTACTTC
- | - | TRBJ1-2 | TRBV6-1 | CASSVTGPSYGYTF | TGTGCCAGCAGTGTTACAGGGCCTTCCTATGGCTACACCTTC
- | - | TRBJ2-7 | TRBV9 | CASSVAIGGEDEQYF | TGTGCCAGCAGCGTAGCGATAGGGGGGGAGGACGAGCAGTACTTC
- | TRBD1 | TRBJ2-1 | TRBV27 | CASSLGGQGANEQFF | TGTGCCAGCAGTTTAGGGGGACAGGGGGCGAATGAGCAGTTCTTC
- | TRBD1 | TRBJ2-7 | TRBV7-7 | CASSRGTGLAYEQYF | TGTGCTAGCAGCCGTGGGACAGGCCTAGCCTACGAGCAGTACTTC
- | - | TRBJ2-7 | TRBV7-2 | CASSTPTNTYEQYF | TGTGCCAGCTCGACCCCGACAAACACCTACGAGCAGTACTTC
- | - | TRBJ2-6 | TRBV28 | CASSAGLTPSGANGLTF | TGTGCCAGCAGTGCGGGACTGACTCCCTCTGGGGCCAACGGCCTGACTTTC
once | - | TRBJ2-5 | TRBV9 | CASSVGDRTDSLSETQYF | TGTGCCAGCAGCGTAGGTGACCGGACAGACTCCCTATCGGAGACCCAGTACTTC
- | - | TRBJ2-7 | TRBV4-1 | CASSQEAGQDEQYF | TGTGCCAGCAGCCAAGAGGCAGGGCAGGACGAGCAGTACTTC
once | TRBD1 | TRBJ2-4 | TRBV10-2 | CASSESGRGPLGYTKNIQYF | TGCGCCAGCAGTGAGTCGGGTAGGGGGCCTCTAGGGTATACCAAAAACATTCAGTACTTC
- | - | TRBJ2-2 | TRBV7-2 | CASSWARGELFF | TGTGCCAGCAGTTGGGCGCGCGGGGAGCTGTTTTTT
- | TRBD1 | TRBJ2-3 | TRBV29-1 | CSVVTDRGLEDTQYF | TGCAGCGTTGTTACGGACAGGGGGCTGGAAGATACGCAGTATTTT
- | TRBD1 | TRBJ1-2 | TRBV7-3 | CASSLTDRGDGYTF | TGTGCCAGCAGCTTAACGGACAGGGGGGATGGCTACACCTTC
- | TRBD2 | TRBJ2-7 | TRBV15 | CATSLPGGGYEQYF | TGTGCCACCAGCCTCCCGGGAGGGGGCTACGAGCAGTACTTC
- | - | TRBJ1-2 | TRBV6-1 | CASSESTGLNYGYTF | TGTGCCAGCAGTGAGTCCACAGGCCTGAACTATGGCTACACCTTC
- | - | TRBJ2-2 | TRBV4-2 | CASRPYDRSSTGELFF | TGTGCCAGCAGACCGTACGACAGGAGCTCCACCGGGGAGCTGTTTTTT
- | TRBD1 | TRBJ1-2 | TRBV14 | CASSPRQGADYGYTF | TGTGCCAGCAGTCCACGACAGGGAGCAGACTATGGCTACACCTTC
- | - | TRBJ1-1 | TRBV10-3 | CAISDPGQPNTEAFF | TGTGCCATCAGTGACCCGGGACAACCGAACACTGAAGCTTTCTTT
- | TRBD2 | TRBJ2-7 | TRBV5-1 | CASSWGTSHTYEQYF | TGCGCCAGCAGCTGGGGGACTAGCCATACCTACGAGCAGTACTTC
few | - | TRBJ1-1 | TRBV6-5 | CASRPDRNTEAFF | TGTGCCAGCAGACCCGACAGGAACACTGAAGCTTTCTTT
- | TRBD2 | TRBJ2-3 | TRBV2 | CATKTSGSTDTQYF | TGTGCCACCAAAACTAGCGGGAGTACAGATACGCAGTATTTT
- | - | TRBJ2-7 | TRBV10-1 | CASSDGVVGQGGTYEQYF | TGCGCCAGCAGCGACGGGGTGGTCGGGCAGGGAGGCACCTACGAGCAGTACTTC
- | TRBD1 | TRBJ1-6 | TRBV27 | CASSPDRGSSPLHF | TGTGCCAGCAGCCCAGACAGGGGAAGCTCACCCCTCCACTTT
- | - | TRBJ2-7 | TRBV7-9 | CASSFSHEQYF | TGTGCCAGCAGCTTTTCCCACGAGCAGTACTTC
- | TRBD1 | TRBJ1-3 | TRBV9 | CASGRPDRGLGNTIYF | TGTGCCAGCGGCCGCCCGGACAGGGGGCTCGGAAACACCATATATTTT
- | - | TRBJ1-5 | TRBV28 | CASSPPQRLNQPQHF | TGTGCCAGCAGCCCCCCACAGCGGCTCAATCAGCCCCAGCATTTT
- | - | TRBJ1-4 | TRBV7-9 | CASSPRQVLKLFF | TGTGCCAGCAGCCCGAGACAGGTTTTGAAACTGTTTTTT
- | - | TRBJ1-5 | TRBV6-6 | CASSRDSGNQPQHF | TGTGCCAGCAGTCGAGACAGTGGAAATCAGCCCCAGCATTTT
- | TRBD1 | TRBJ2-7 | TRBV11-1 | CASSLGGQGGEQYF | TGTGCCAGCAGCTTGGGGGGACAGGGCGGGGAGCAGTACTTC
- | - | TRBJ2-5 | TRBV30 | CAWSGGAETQYF | TGTGCCTGGAGTGGTGGGGCGGAGACCCAGTACTTC
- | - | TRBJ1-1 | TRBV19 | CASSIQGRVDEAFF | TGTGCCAGTAGTATACAGGGAAGGGTGGATGAAGCTTTCTTT
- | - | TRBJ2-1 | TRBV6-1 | CAALERSYNEQFF | TGTGCCGCCTTAGAACGATCCTACAATGAGCAGTTCTTC
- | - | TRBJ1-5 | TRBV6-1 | CASRAHDSNQPQHF | TGTGCCAGCAGGGCCCATGATAGCAATCAGCCCCAGCATTTT
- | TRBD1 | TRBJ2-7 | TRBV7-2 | CASSLKTGANHEQYF | TGTGCCAGCAGCTTAAAGACAGGGGCTAACCACGAGCAGTACTTC
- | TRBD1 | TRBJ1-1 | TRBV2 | CASIHNRGETEAFF | TGTGCCAGCATTCACAACAGGGGTGAGACTGAAGCTTTCTTT
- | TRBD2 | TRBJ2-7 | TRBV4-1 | CASSQTGTSSYEQYF | TGCGCCAGCAGCCAGACCGGGACTAGCTCCTACGAGCAGTACTTC